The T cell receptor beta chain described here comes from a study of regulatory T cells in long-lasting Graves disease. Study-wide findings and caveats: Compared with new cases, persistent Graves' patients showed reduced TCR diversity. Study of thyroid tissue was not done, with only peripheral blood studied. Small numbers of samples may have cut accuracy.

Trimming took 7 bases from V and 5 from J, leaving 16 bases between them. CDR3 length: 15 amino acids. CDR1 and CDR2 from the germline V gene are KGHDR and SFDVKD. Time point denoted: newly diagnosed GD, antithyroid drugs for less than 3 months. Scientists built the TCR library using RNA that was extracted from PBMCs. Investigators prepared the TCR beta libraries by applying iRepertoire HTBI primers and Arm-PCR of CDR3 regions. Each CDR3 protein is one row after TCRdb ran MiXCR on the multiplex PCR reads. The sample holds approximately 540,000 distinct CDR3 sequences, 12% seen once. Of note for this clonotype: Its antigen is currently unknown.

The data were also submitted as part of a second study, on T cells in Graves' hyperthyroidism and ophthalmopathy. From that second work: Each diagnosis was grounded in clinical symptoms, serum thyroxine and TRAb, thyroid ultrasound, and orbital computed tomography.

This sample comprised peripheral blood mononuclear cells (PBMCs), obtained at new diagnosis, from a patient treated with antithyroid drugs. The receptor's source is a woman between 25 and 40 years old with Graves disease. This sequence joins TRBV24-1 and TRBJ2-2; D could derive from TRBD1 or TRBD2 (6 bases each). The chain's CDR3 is CATRATGGGTGELFF. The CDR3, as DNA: TGTGCCACCAGGGCCACCGGAGGGGGGACCGGGGAGCTGTTTTTT.